This paragraph covers one TCR beta chain sequence. Its antigen is not identified. J lost 1 base, V lost 4 bases, and 12 bases had no gene match. Germline V lookup: CDR1 SQVTM, CDR2 ANQGSEA. CDR3 length: 17 amino acids. TCRdb reprocessed the 5' RACE reads via MiXCR and lists one record per CDR3 protein. The sample yields 500,000 to 650,000 distinct CDR3 sequences, 9% to 15% seen once. This specimen comes from a study of T cells after yellow fever vaccination. Study findings and constraints: Most clones from primary vaccination were detected again post-booster (just over 95% CD4, 88% CD8).

The chain is built from TRBV29-1 and TRBJ2-3, with TRBD2 matching over 9 bases. Material: PBMCs, obtained on the day of the yellow fever booster vaccination. This sequence was found in a man aged 30 to 45 who received the YFV17D yellow fever vaccine. CDR3 nucleotides: TGCAGCGTTGTGTCATTGACTAGCGGCCCCGGCACAGATACGCAGTATTTT. This codes for CSVVSLTSGPGTDTQYF.